What follows describes a single T cell receptor (beta chain). Preparation of the TCRbeta library was carried out with unique molecular identifiers. One entry per CDR3 protein results from TCRdb running MiXCR on the PCR reads. The sample contains 450,000 to 600,000 distinct CDR3 sequences, roughly a tenth of which appear only once. This specimen comes from a study of T-cell reconstitution after alpha-beta-depleted transplantation in children. This receptor was obtained from a child aged 2-15 years with inherited bone marrow failure, due to receive a stem cell transplant. The sample was PBMCs, taken before TCRalphabeta/CD19-depleted stem cell transplant.

CDR3: CASSQGHRPYEQYF. In nucleotides, the CDR3 is TGTGCCAGCAGCCAGGGACACCGACCCTACGAGCAGTACTTC. This chain uses TRBV3-1 with TRBJ2-7, with D possibly being TRBD1 (6 bases). Germline CDR1 LGHDT, CDR2 YNNKEL (reference sequence). The CDR3 is made up of 14 amino acids. Trimming took off 3 bases at V and 2 bases at J, with 11 bases between the two ends.